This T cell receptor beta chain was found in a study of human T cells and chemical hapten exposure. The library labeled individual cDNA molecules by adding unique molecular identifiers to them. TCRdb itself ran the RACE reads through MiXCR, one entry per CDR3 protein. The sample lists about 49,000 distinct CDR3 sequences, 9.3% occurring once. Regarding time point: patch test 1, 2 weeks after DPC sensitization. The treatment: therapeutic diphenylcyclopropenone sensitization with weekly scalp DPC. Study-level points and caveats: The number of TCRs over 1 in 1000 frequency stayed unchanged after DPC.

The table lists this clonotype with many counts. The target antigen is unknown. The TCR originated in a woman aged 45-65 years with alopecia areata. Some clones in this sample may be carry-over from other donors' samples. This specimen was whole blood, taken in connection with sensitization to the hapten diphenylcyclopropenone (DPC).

DNA for the CDR3: TGCGCCAGCAGCCCCCGAGCACAGGGAGGGCAGTACTTC. It specifies CASSPRAQGGQYF. The chain carries TRBV4-3 and TRBJ2-7, with D perhaps given as TRBD1 or TRBD2 (6 bases each). Germline lookup yields CDR1 LGHNA and CDR2 YSLEER. The CDR3 has 13 residues. Trimming removed 4 bases from V and 9 bases from J, with 16 bases in between.